This T cell receptor beta chain was profiled in a study of T cell changes during pregnancy in multiple sclerosis. Only in-frame clones appear in the TCRdb table, and some are missing; sequencing was by immunoSEQ multiplex PCR. In the table there are 30,000 or so clones, roughly nine tenths of which are singletons. Germline-derived CDR1 and CDR2 are SGHTA and FQGNSA. The V gene end was trimmed by 2 bases and the J gene end by 3 bases; junction bases not matched to a gene: 2. The CDR3 runs 15 residues. The TCR originated in a female donor with multiple sclerosis, enrolled in a pregnancy study. The chain carries TRBV7-2 and TRBJ1-2; 11 positions agree with TRBD1. Sample: CD4+ T cells from peripheral blood mononuclear cells, taken in the second trimester of pregnancy. The DNA for the CDR3 is TGTGCCAGCAGCTTAACGGGACAGGGGGACTATGGCTACACCTTC. Protein product: CASSLTGQGDYGYTF. Full variable domain (missing parts from reference TRBV7-2 and TRBJ1-2): GAGVSQSPSNKVTEKGKDVELRCDPISGHTALYWYRQSLGQGLEFLIYFQGNSAPDKSGLPSDRFSAERTGGSVSTLTIQRTQQEDSAVYLCASSLTGQGDYGYTFGSGTRLTVV.